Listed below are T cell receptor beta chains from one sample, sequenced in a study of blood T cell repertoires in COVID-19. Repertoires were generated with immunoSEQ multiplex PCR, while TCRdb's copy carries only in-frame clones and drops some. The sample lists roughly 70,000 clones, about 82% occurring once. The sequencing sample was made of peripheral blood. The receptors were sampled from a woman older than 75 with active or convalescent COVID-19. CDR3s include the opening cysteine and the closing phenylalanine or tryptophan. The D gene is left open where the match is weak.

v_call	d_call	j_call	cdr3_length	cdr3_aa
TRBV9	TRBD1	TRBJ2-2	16	CASSVEGGIWAGELFF
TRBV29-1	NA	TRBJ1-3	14	CSVVVQSSGNTIYF
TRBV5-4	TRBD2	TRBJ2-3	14	CASSSGGGLGTQYF
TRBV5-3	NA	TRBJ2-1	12	CARLTSSNEQFF
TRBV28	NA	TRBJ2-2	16	CASSLPRTPSVGELFF
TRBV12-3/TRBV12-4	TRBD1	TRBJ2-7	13	CASSLRGHYEQYF
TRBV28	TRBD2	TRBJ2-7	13	CASEGSGRVEQYF
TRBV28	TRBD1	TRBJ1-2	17	CASRALWGDRFNYGYTF
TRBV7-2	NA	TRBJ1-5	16	CASSFAGTYSNQPQHF
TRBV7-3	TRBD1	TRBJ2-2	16	CASSGAGTGLTGELFF
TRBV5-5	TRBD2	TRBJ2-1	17	CASSWRLAGPPYNEQFF
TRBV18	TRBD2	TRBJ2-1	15	CASSLRTSGGDEQFF
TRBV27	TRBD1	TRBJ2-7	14	CASSLRTGSYEQYF
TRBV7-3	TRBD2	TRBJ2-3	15	CASSSSAGDTDTQYF
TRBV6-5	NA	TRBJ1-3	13	CASSTGWGNTIYF
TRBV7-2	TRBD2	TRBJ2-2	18	CASSLRRLAGGSGGELFF
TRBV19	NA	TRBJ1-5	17	CASSIKRGGESNQPQHF
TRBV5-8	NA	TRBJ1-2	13	CASHQGQDYGYTF
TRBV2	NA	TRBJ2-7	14	CASRLRTDSYEQYF
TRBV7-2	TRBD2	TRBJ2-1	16	CASSFVGTSGYNEQFF
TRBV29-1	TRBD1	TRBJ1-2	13	CSAPRQGGYGYTF
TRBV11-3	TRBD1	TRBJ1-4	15	CASSQQGLGSEKLFF
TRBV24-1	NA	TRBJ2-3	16	CATSDGWGQYQDTQYF
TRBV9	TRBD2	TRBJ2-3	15	CASSPWTSGGVLQYF
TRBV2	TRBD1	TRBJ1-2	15	CASSPPDRGPVGYTF
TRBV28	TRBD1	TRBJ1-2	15	CASSLEDRGNYGYTF
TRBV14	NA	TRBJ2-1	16	CASSPQWGLFYNEQFF
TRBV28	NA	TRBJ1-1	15	CASTPLKGVGTEAFF
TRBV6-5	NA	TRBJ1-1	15	CASSYEMKAGQFAFF
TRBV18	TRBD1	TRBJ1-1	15	CASSPAQGANTEAFF
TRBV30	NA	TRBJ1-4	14	CAWRELGPNEKLFF
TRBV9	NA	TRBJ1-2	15	CASSMRTGANYGYTF
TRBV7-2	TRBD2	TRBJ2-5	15	CASSLAGVYQETQYF
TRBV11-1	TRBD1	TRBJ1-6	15	CASSFTTGSNSPLHF
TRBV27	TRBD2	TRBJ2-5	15	CASSFVGGSGETQYF
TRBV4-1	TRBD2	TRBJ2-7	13	CASSLRGGYEQYF
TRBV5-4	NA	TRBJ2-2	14	CASSPVLNTGELFF
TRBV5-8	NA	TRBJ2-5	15	CASSLLQGGGETQYF
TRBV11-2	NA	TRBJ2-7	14	CASSLDLGTSEQYF
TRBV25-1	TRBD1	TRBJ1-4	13	CASRPWTGEKLFF
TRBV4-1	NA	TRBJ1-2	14	CASSRDSLNYGYTF
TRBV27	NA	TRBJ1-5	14	CASSLSDSIQPQHF
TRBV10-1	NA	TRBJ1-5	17	CATELVQISNSNQPQHF
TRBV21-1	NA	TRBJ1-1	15	CASSKVEGRETEAFF
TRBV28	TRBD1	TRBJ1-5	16	CASSPRGTGVNQPQHF
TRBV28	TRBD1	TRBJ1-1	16	CASRPILGQLNTEAFF
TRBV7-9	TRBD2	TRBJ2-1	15	CASRLTSGVINEQFF
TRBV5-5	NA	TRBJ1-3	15	CASSPGLGIGNTIYF
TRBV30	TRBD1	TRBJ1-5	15	CAWRPTGLLNQPQHF
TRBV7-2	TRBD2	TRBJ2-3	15	CASNERLAVTDTQYF
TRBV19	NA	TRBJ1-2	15	CASSFPREANYGYTF
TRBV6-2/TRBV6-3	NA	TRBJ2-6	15	CASSPRGSGANVLTF
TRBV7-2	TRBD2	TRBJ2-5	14	CASSFSSGGETQYF